Shown below are 14 T cell receptor beta chains from a single sample sequenced in a study of blood T cell repertoires in COVID-19 (TCRdb year 2020). The method behind the library was the immunoSEQ multiplex PCR assay. TCRdb limited this immuneACCESS table to in-frame rearrangements with V and J called. A share of clones is missing; checked studies link under half to unresolved V genes, and the rest is unexplained. The sample table lists about 200,000 clones, 70% to 90% of them with a count of one. The ten largest clones capture 20% to 25% of the sample. Sequencing was done on a sample of peripheral blood. These receptors all come from a man in his 60s with active or convalescent COVID-19.

The gene calls are TRBV6-1 and TRBJ1-2; the D is unclear. Looked up from germline, CDR1 is MNHNS and CDR2 is SASEGT. The CDR3 is 14 amino acids. Trimming removed 1 base from V and 4 bases from J, with 10 bases in between. In DNA, the CDR3 is TGTGCCAGCAGTGAAGGCACAGTTTTCTATGGCTACACCTTC. Protein sequence: CASSEGTVFYGYTF.

This rearrangement joins TRBV7-9 to TRBJ1-1; D may be TRBD1 (5 bases). Germline values: CDR1 SEHNR, CDR2 FQNEAQ (reference sequence). The V gene lost 4 bases and the J gene lost 5 bases, with 8 bases spanning the gap. CDR3 length: 12 residues. CDR3 bases: TGTGCCAGCAGCTATAGGGGAACTGAAGCTTTCTTT. It codes for CASSYRGTEAFF.

The CDR3 loop is CASSLAYTDEQYF. CDR3 in DNA: TGCGCCAGCAGCTTGGCCTATACGGACGAGCAGTACTTC. V usage is TRBV5-1 and J usage is TRBJ2-7; D is ambiguous. The length of the CDR3 is 13 residues. V lost 0 bases and J 5 bases, leaving 9 bases between the germline ends. The germline V gene has CDR1 SGHRS and CDR2 YFSETQ.

This chain connects TRBV10-3 to TRBJ2-5, with TRBD1 as a possible D gene (5 bases). The CDR3 is 15 residues long. V lost 3 bases and J 0 bases, leaving 11 bases between the germline ends. Germline CDR1 is ENHRY and CDR2 is SYGVKD. CDR3: CAISDQGMDQETQYF. The CDR3 DNA sequence: TGTGCCATCAGTGATCAGGGTATGGACCAAGAGACCCAGTACTTC.

About this clone: Other DNA sequences from this sample encode an identical CDR3 as well. J is TRBJ1-2 and V is TRBV27; D ambiguous. This CDR3 is 14 amino acids long. V lost 3 bases and J 3 bases, leaving 11 bases between the germline ends. Looked up from germline, CDR1 is MNHEY and CDR2 is SMNVEV (reference sequence). CDR3 region: CASSLRDRDYGYTF. Here the CDR3 DNA reads TGTGCCAGCAGTTTGAGGGATAGGGACTATGGCTACACCTTC.

The chain employs TRBV5-1 and TRBJ1-3; 8 nucleotides line up with TRBD1. V shed 4 bases and J 5 bases; nucleotides not matched to a gene: 14. Germline lookup yields CDR1 SGHRS and CDR2 YFSETQ. The CDR3 runs to 17 residues. Here the CDR3 DNA reads TGCGCCAGCAGCGTGGGGACAGGATCAAATCTAAGAAACACCATATATTTT. This codes for CASSVGTGSNLRNTIYF.

The genes are TRBV15 and TRBJ2-1; 8 bases agree with TRBD2. With 1 base clipped from V and 4 bases from J, the junction kept 6 bases outside the gene matches. There are 16 residues in the CDR3. Germline CDR1 LNHNV, CDR2 YYDKDF (reference sequence). Here the CDR3 reads CATSRGSSGGYNEQFF. In nucleotides, the CDR3 is TGTGCCACCAGCAGAGGATCGAGCGGGGGATACAATGAGCAGTTCTTC.

The rearrangement joins TRBV30 to TRBJ2-1; D perhaps matches TRBD2 (6 bases). Looked up from germline, CDR1 is GTSNPN and CDR2 is SVGIG (reference sequence). This CDR3 comprises 12 residues. V was trimmed by 4 bases and J by 4 bases, leaving 8 bases between them. Here the CDR3 DNA reads TGTGCCTGGACGCGGGATTACAATGAGCAGTTCTTC. Translation: CAWTRDYNEQFF.

To note about this clone: A single base is all that separates this from a far larger clone, so a read error is likely. Other DNA sequences from this sample encode an identical CDR3 as well. J is TRBJ1-2 and V is TRBV5-4; D gene unclear. This CDR3 is built from 14 residues. CDR1 and CDR2 from the germline V gene are SGHNT and YYREEE (reference sequence). DNA of the CDR3: TGTGCTAGCAGCTTGGGCGGATCGCCGGGAGGCTACACCTTC. Encoded protein: CASSLGGSPGGYTF. Complete variable domain (other parts from reference TRBV5-4 and TRBJ1-2): ETGVTQSPTHLIKTRGQQVTLRCSSQSGHNTVSWYQQALGQGPQFIFQYYREEENGRGNFPPRFSGLQFPNYSSELNVNALELDDSALYLCASSLGGSPGGYTFGSGTRLTVV.

J is TRBJ2-2 and V is TRBV7-6; possibly TRBD2 for D (6 bases). With 6 bases removed from V and 6 bases from J, the gap between germline ends came to 8 bases. CDR3 length: 12 amino acids. CDR1 SGHVS and CDR2 FNYEAQ come from the germline V gene. CDR3: CASSWGAGELFF. Written as DNA, the CDR3 is TGTGCCAGCAGTTGGGGGGCCGGGGAGCTGTTTTTT.

This rearrangement joins TRBV29-1 to TRBJ2-3, with D possibly TRBD2 on 6 matching bases. Trimming pared 8 bases from V and 0 bases from J, leaving 9 bases between. CDR3 length equals 12 residues. Looked up from germline, CDR1 is SQVTM and CDR2 is ANQGSEA. The CDR3: CSKRGSTDTQYF. CDR3 coding DNA: TGCAGCAAACGGGGGAGCACAGATACGCAGTATTTT.

The chain employs TRBV6-5 and TRBJ1-1; TRBD1 matches 11 bases. Germline-derived CDR1 and CDR2 are MNHEY and SVGAGI. The CDR3 is made up of 15 amino acids. With 6 bases clipped from V and 4 bases from J, the junction kept 7 bases outside the gene matches. CDR3 loop: CASSRTGGAGTEAFF. The CDR3 DNA follows: TGTGCCAGCAGCCGGACAGGGGGCGCGGGCACTGAAGCTTTCTTT.

The chain uses TRBV2 and TRBJ2-7; 13 bases map to TRBD2. Per germline, CDR1 SNHLY and CDR2 FYNNEI. The J segment lost 2 bases and the V segment lost 7 bases, leaving 5 bases of the junction unmatched. This CDR3 contains 15 residues. The CDR3: CASTGLAGEPYEQYF. The CDR3, as DNA: TGTGCCAGCACTGGACTAGCGGGGGAACCCTACGAGCAGTACTTC.

The gene calls are TRBV11-2 and TRBJ2-4; the match to TRBD2 covers 7 bases. Germline assignment: CDR1 SGHAT and CDR2 FQNNGV. The ends lost 5 bases at V and 8 bases at J; junction bases unmatched: 12. The CDR3 sequence is 15 residues long. The CDR3 protein is CASSLEGAGWDIQYF. CDR3 nucleotide sequence: TGTGCCAGCAGCCTCGAGGGAGCGGGGTGGGACATTCAGTACTTC.